This passage covers 25 T cell receptor beta chains from one sample sequenced in a study of glioma-infiltrating T cells after dendritic cell vaccination. Repertoires were generated with immunoSEQ multiplex PCR, while TCRdb's copy carries only in-frame clones and drops some. The repertoire holds almost 90,000 clones, with roughly four fifths as singletons. The time point was: after dendritic cell vaccination, including at tumor progression/relapse. Material: blood, obtained after dendritic cell vaccination. The source of these receptors is a human donor with glioblastoma.

The CDR3 region has the DNA TGTGCCAGCAGTACACATACAGCTAACTATGGCTACACCTTC. This codes for CASSTHTANYGYTF. The V gene is TRBV6-5, the J gene TRBJ1-2; D remains unclear. The CDR3 is 14 residues long. Per germline, CDR1 MNHEY and CDR2 SVGAGI. Trimming stripped 5 bases from V and 0 bases from J, with 10 bases between.

V usage is TRBV2 and J usage is TRBJ2-5; no definite D call. This CDR3 comprises 14 residues. Germline assignment: CDR1 SNHLY and CDR2 FYNNEI. Trimming took 1 base from V and 0 from J, leaving 6 bases between them. CDR3 in amino acids: CASSEVQNQETQYF. The CDR3 DNA is TGTGCCAGCAGTGAAGTACAGAACCAAGAGACCCAGTACTTC.

The chain's CDR3 is CASSSNPGYYEQYF. The DNA of the CDR3 is TGTGCCAGCAGTTCGAATCCAGGGTACTACGAGCAGTACTTC. The gene calls are TRBV27 and TRBJ2-7, with D possibly matching TRBD1 (5 bases). This CDR3 comprises 14 residues. Germline lookup yields CDR1 MNHEY and CDR2 SMNVEV (reference sequence). The germline V and J ends were trimmed by 4 bases and 3 bases, with 13 bases remaining between them.

The chain recombines TRBV19 with TRBJ1-1, with D possibly matching TRBD1 (5 bases). Germline lookup yields CDR1 LNHDA and CDR2 SQIVND (reference sequence). This CDR3 has 15 residues. V lost 6 bases and J 0 bases, leaving 14 bases between the germline ends. The CDR3 DNA follows: TGTGCCAGTAGGTCTCCCTACAGGATGAACACTGAAGCTTTCTTT. Amino acid sequence: CASRSPYRMNTEAFF.

The chain links TRBV2 to TRBJ1-1; 8 bases fit TRBD1. The CDR3 has 14 residues. Trimming took 6 bases from V and 5 from J; bases not matched to a gene: 8. Germline V gene sequence: CDR1 SNHLY, CDR2 FYNNEI. The CDR3 DNA reads TGTGCCAGCAGAGGAGGACAGGGACAAACTGAAGCTTTCTTT. Amino acids: CASRGGQGQTEAFF.

The chain uses TRBV5-1 and TRBJ2-1; TRBD1 agrees at 11 bases. Germline-derived CDR1 and CDR2 are SGHRS and YFSETQ. The CDR3 spans 16 residues. J gave up 5 bases and V 4 bases, and 8 bases lay outside the gene matches. The DNA for the CDR3 is TGCGCCAGCAGCCTACGGACAGGGGGCGCCAACAATGAGCAGTTCTTC. Its translation is CASSLRTGGANNEQFF.

The chain recombines TRBV6-5 with TRBJ1-2; TRBD1 might be the D (6 bases). Germline V lookup: CDR1 MNHEY, CDR2 SVGAGI. This CDR3 comprises 15 residues. Trimming left V 5 bases short and J 4 bases short, with 17 bases between. This CDR3 reads CASSPKTGAAYGYTF. CDR3 sequence (DNA): TGTGCCAGCAGTCCCAAGACAGGAGCCGCCTATGGCTACACCTTC.

The chain recombines TRBV30 with TRBJ2-5, with 7 bases fitting TRBD1. This CDR3 comprises 14 residues. The V segment lost 2 bases and the J segment 1 base; nucleotides outside the gene matches: 4. The germline V gene has CDR1 GTSNPN and CDR2 SVGIG (reference sequence). The CDR3 DNA reads as TGTGCCTGGAGTTTGGGACAGCTCCAAGAGACCCAGTACTTC. Translation gives CAWSLGQLQETQYF.

CDR3 region: CASSLVLAGVTDTQYF. The CDR3 DNA reads TGTGCCAGCAGCTTAGTTCTAGCGGGGGTCACAGATACGCAGTATTTT. V is TRBV11-2 and J is TRBJ2-3; TRBD2 matches at 10 bases. CDR1 SGHAT and CDR2 FQNNGV come from the germline V gene. This CDR3 has 16 residues. With 1 base clipped from V and 2 bases from J, the junction kept 3 bases outside the gene matches.

This sequence joins TRBV19 and TRBJ1-6; perhaps TRBD1 as D (6 bases). Trimming removed 4 bases at V and 7 bases at J, with 11 bases between. The germline gives CDR1 LNHDA, CDR2 SQIVND (reference sequence). The CDR3 contains 14 residues. DNA of the CDR3: TGTGCCAGTAGTACGACAGGTGGAAATTCACCCCTCCACTTT. Translated, it gives CASSTTGGNSPLHF.

The rearrangement uses TRBV6-1 and TRBJ1-2; D might be TRBD1 (5 bases). This CDR3 region has 14 residues. CDR1 MNHNS and CDR2 SASEGT come from the germline V gene. With 6 bases removed from V and 3 bases from J, the gap between germline ends came to 14 bases. The CDR3 DNA reads as TGTGCCAGCAGACCAGGGACTGCTGACTATGGCTACACCTTC. This gives the protein CASRPGTADYGYTF.

The rearrangement uses TRBV9 and TRBJ1-1; D not resolved. The ends were cut back, 4 bases at V and 0 bases at J, with 16 bases in the middle. This CDR3 comprises 16 residues. Looked up from germline, CDR1 is SGDLS and CDR2 is YYNGEE. The CDR3 region has the DNA TGTGCCAGCAGCCCCCACCCCGACATTCTGAACACTGAAGCTTTCTTT. Translating it yields CASSPHPDILNTEAFF. The whole variable domain, remainder taken from reference TRBV9 and TRBJ1-1, is DSGVTQTPKHLITATGQRVTLRCSPRSGDLSVYWYQQSLDQGLQFLIQYYNGEERAKGNILERFSAQQFPDLHSELNLSSLELGDSALYFCASSPHPDILNTEAFFGQGTRLTVV.

The chain has TRBV29-1 and TRBJ2-5, with 10 nucleotides matching TRBD2. J lost 2 bases, V lost 7 bases, and 7 bases had no gene match. The CDR3 runs 14 residues. From germline, CDR1 is SQVTM and CDR2 ANQGSEA. The CDR3 is CSGGGLAVQETQYF. The CDR3 DNA reads TGCAGCGGGGGTGGACTAGCGGTTCAAGAGACCCAGTACTTC. The whole variable domain, remainder taken from reference TRBV29-1 and TRBJ2-5, is SAVISQKPSRDICQRGTSLTIQCQVDSQVTMMFWYRQQPGQSLTLIATANQGSEATYESGFVIDKFPISRPNLTFSTLTVSNMSPEDSSIYLCSGGGLAVQETQYFGPGTRLLVL.

This clone occurred once. The rearrangement joins TRBV5-1 to TRBJ1-2, with a tentative D call TRBD1 (5 bases). Per the germline V gene, CDR1 is SGHRS and CDR2 is YFSETQ. V lost 2 bases, J lost 1 base, and 6 bases lay in between. The CDR3 is 13 amino acids. DNA of the CDR3: TGCGCCAGCAGCTTCGACAGTAACTATGGCTACACCTTC. It specifies CASSFDSNYGYTF.

The V and J genes are TRBV2 and TRBJ2-2; 9 positions match TRBD1. The germline gives CDR1 SNHLY, CDR2 FYNNEI. With 4 bases clipped from V and 4 bases from J, the junction kept 10 bases outside the gene matches. This CDR3 comprises 17 residues. CDR3 sequence (DNA): TGTGCCAGCAGTGGGTTCGGGACAGGGAGGAGCACCGGGGAGCTGTTTTTT. It yields the protein CASSGFGTGRSTGELFF.

The chain links TRBV7-2 to TRBJ1-1, with D unclear. The CDR3 is 16 amino acids. Looked up from germline, CDR1 is SGHTA and CDR2 is FQGNSA. The V and J ends lost 2 bases and 5 bases respectively, with 18 bases between them. The CDR3: CASSLLRRSGETEAFF. The DNA for the CDR3 is TGTGCCAGCAGCTTACTGCGACGATCGGGAGAAACTGAAGCTTTCTTT.

This rearrangement joins TRBV5-1 to TRBJ2-5; 11 nucleotides line up with TRBD1. The CDR3 has 14 residues. Germline assignment: CDR1 SGHRS and CDR2 YFSETQ. After removal of 4 bases from V and 4 bases from J, the junction contained 3 bases not matched to a gene. The CDR3 DNA follows: TGCGCCAGCAGCGGACAGGGGGCTGGAGAGACCCAGTACTTC. As protein: CASSGQGAGETQYF.

J is TRBJ1-5 and V is TRBV10-3; no definite D call. Per the germline V gene, CDR1 is ENHRY and CDR2 is SYGVKD. CDR3 length equals 14 residues. V was cut by 4 bases and J by 0 bases, with 7 bases left in between. The CDR3, as DNA: TGTGCCATCAGTGGCGGGAGTAGCAATCAGCCCCAGCATTTT. Residues: CAISGGSSNQPQHF.

The J gene is TRBJ2-7, the V gene TRBV7-2, with 7 bases that match TRBD1. V lost 0 bases and J lost 0; bases outside the gene matches: 8. Germline-derived CDR1 and CDR2 are SGHTA and FQGNSA. The CDR3 is 17 residues long. CDR3 sequence: CASSLAHLTGLSYEQYF. CDR3 DNA sequence: TGTGCCAGCAGCTTAGCCCACCTGACAGGGCTCTCCTACGAGCAGTACTTC.

The genes are TRBV27 and TRBJ2-7, with unresolved D. Germline V gives CDR1 MNHEY, CDR2 SMNVEV (reference sequence). V was shortened by 3 bases and J by 4 bases, with 10 bases between the two germline ends. This CDR3 has 13 amino acids. CDR3 bases: TGTGCCAGCAGTTTCACAAGTCCTTACGAGCAGTACTTC. It encodes CASSFTSPYEQYF.

The chain has TRBV19 and TRBJ1-6, with TRBD1 identical over 7 bases. Germline values: CDR1 LNHDA, CDR2 SQIVND (reference sequence). There are 16 residues in the CDR3. Trimming at V came to 5 bases and at J to 1 base, leaving 5 bases not matched to a gene. CDR3 protein: CASSVTGDSYNSPLHF. The CDR3 nucleotides are TGTGCCAGTAGTGTAACAGGGGATTCCTATAATTCACCCCTCCACTTT.

The chain carries TRBV7-3 and TRBJ2-3, with 9 bases identical to TRBD1. In germline, CDR1 is SGHTA, CDR2 FQGTGA. With 5 bases clipped from V and 3 bases from J, the junction kept 3 bases outside the gene matches. The CDR3 runs 14 residues. The CDR3, as DNA: TGTGCCAGCAGCAGGGACAGGGTGACAGATACGCAGTATTTT. This encodes CASSRDRVTDTQYF.

The V gene is TRBV7-2, the J gene TRBJ2-1, with 12 nucleotides matching TRBD2. The CDR3 sequence is 15 residues long. The germline V gene has CDR1 SGHTA and CDR2 FQGNSA. V gave up 5 bases and J gave up 5 bases; unmatched junction bases: 4. CDR3 residues: CASSVTSGGHNEQFF. DNA for the CDR3: TGTGCCAGCAGCGTTACTAGCGGGGGGCACAATGAGCAGTTCTTC.

In its sample, this clone was seen a few times. This chain joins TRBV9 and TRBJ1-2; no reliable D call. The germline CDR1 and CDR2 sequences are SGDLS and YYNGEE. V was pared by 0 bases and J by 2 bases, with 11 bases between. The CDR3 extends over 15 amino acids. The CDR3 reads CASSVETASNYGYTF. The CDR3 DNA reads TGTGCCAGCAGCGTAGAAACAGCAAGCAACTATGGCTACACCTTC.

This clone was detected only a few times. The J gene is TRBJ1-4, the V gene TRBV19, with 10 bases lining up with TRBD1. Germline V gene sequence: CDR1 LNHDA, CDR2 SQIVND (reference sequence). The CDR3 consists of 17 residues. Trimming took 4 bases from V and 4 from J; bases not matched to a gene: 9. Here the CDR3 reads CASSTGTGDFGNEKLFF. The CDR3 DNA reads as TGTGCCAGTAGTACCGGGACAGGGGATTTCGGTAATGAAAAACTGTTTTTT.